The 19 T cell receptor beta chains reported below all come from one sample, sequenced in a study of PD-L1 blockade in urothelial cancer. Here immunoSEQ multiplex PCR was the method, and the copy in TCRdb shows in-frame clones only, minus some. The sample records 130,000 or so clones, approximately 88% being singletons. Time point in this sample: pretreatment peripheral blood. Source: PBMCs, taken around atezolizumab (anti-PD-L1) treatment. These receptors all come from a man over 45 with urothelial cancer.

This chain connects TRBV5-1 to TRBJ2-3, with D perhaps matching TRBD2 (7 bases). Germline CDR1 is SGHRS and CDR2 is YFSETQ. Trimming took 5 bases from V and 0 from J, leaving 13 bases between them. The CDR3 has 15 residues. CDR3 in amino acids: CASSRGGASTDTQYF. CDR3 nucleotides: TGCGCCAGCAGTAGGGGGGGAGCTAGCACAGATACGCAGTATTTT.

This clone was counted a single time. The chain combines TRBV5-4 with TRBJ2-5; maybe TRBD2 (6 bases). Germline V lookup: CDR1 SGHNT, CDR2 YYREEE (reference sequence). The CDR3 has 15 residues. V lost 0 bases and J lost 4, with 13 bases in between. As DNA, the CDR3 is TGTGCCAGCAGCTTGGTTGCAGGGAGGCGAGAGACCCAGTACTTC. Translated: CASSLVAGRRETQYF.

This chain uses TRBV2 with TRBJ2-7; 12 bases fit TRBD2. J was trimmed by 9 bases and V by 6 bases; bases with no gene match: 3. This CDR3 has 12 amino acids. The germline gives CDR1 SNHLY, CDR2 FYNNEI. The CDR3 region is CASRLAGGVQYF. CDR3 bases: TGTGCCAGCAGACTAGCGGGAGGCGTGCAGTACTTC.

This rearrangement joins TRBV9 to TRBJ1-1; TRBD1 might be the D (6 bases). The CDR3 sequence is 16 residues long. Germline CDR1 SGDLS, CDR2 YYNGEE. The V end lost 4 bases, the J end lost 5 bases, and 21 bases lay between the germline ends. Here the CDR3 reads CASSSRGGAVETEAFF. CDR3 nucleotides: TGTGCCAGCAGCTCCCGGGGGGGGGCCGTGGAGACTGAAGCTTTCTTT.

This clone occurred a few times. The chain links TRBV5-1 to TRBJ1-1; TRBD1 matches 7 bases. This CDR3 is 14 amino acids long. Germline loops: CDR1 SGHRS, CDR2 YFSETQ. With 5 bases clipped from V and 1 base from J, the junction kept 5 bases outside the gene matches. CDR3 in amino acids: CASSFGQENTEAFF. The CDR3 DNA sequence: TGCGCCAGCAGTTTCGGACAGGAGAACACTGAAGCTTTCTTT.

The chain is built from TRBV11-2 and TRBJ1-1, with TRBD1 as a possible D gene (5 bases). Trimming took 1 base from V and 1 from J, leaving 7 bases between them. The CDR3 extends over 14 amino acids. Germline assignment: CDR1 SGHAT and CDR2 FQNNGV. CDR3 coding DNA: TGTGCCAGCAGCTTAGGGGGCAAGAACACTGAAGCTTTCTTT. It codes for CASSLGGKNTEAFF.

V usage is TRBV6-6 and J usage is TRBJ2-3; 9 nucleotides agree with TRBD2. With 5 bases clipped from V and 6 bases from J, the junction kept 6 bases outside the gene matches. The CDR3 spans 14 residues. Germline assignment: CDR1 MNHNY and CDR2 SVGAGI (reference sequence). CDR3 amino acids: CASSVSGRWDTQYF. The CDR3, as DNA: TGTGCCAGCAGTGTTAGCGGGAGATGGGATACGCAGTATTTT.

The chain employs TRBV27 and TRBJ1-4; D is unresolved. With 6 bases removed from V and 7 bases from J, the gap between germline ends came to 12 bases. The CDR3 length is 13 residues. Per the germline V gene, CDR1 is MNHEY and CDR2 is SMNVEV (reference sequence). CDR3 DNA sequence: TGTGCCAGCAGCGGAGGGTGGGGTGAAAAACTGTTTTTT. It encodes CASSGGWGEKLFF.

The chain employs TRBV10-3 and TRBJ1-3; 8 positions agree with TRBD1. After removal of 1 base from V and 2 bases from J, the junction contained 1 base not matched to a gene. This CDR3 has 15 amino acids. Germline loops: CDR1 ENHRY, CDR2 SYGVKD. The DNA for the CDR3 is TGTGCCATCAGTGAGTTGACAGGGGCTGGAAACACCATATATTTT. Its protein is CAISELTGAGNTIYF.

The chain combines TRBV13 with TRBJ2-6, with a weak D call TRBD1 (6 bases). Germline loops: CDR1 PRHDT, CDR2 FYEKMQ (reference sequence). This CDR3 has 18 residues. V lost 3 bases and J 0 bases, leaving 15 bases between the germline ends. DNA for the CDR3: TGTGCCAGCAGCTTGCCCGGGACACAGGTCTCTGGGGCCAACGTCCTGACTTTC. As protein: CASSLPGTQVSGANVLTF.

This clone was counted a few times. This chain's CDR3 is CASRQNTGELFF. The CDR3 bases are TGTGCCAGCAGACAGAACACCGGGGAGCTGTTTTTT. V and J are TRBV7-3 and TRBJ2-2, with no clear D. Trimming took off 6 bases at V and 1 base at J, with 3 bases between the two ends. This CDR3 is built from 12 residues. Germline V CDR1 and CDR2: SGHTA, FQGTGA.

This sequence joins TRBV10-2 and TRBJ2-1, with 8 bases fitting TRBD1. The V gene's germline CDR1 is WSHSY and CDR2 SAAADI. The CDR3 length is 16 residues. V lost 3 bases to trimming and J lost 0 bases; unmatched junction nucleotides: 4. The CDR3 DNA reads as TGCGCCAGCAGTGACTACACAGGGGGCTCCTACAATGAGCAGTTCTTC. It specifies CASSDYTGGSYNEQFF.

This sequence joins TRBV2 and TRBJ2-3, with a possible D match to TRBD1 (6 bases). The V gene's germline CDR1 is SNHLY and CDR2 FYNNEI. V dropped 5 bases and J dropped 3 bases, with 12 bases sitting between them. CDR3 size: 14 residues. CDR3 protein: CASSRQVETDTQYF. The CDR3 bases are TGTGCCAGCAGTCGACAGGTGGAGACAGATACGCAGTATTTT. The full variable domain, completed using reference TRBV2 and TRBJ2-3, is EPEVTQTPSHQVTQMGQEVILRCVPISNHLYFYWYRQILGQKVEFLVSFYNNEISEKSEIFDDQFSVERPDGSNFTLKIRSTKLEDSAMYFCASSRQVETDTQYFGPGTRLTVL.

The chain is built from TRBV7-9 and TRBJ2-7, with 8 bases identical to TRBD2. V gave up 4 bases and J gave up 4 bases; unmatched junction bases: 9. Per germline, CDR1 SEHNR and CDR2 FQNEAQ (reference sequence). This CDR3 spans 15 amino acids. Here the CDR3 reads CASSSPGAGAYEQYF. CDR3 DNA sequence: TGTGCCAGCAGCTCCCCGGGAGCGGGAGCGTACGAGCAGTACTTC. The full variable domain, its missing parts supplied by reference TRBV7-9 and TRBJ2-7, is DTGVSQNPRHKITKRGQNVTFRCDPISEHNRLYWYRQTLGQGPEFLTYFQNEAQLEKSRLLSDRFSAERPKGSFSTLEIQRTEQGDSAMYLCASSSPGAGAYEQYFGPGTRLTVT.

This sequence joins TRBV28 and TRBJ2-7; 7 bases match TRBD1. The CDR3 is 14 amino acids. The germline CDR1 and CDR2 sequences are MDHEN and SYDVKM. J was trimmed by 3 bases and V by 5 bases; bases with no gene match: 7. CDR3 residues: CASSQGTAVYEQYF. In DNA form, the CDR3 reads TGTGCCAGCAGTCAGGGGACAGCAGTCTACGAGCAGTACTTC.

The CDR3 region has the DNA TGCGCCAGCAGCCAAGCACCTAGCGGGAGAGGGATAAACATTCAGTACTTC. Residues: CASSQAPSGRGINIQYF. The rearrangement joins TRBV4-1 to TRBJ2-4; 10 bases line up with TRBD2. Germline V lookup: CDR1 MGHRA, CDR2 YSYEKL. V dropped 1 base and J dropped 6; count of bases not matched to a gene: 9. This CDR3 is built from 17 residues.

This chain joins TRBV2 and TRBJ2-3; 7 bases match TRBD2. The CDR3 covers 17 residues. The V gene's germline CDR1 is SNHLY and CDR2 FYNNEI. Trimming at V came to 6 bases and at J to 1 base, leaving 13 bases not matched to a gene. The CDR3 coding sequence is TGTGCCAGCAGGGTTGGCGCTGGCGGGAGAGGCACAGATACGCAGTATTTT. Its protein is CASRVGAGGRGTDTQYF.

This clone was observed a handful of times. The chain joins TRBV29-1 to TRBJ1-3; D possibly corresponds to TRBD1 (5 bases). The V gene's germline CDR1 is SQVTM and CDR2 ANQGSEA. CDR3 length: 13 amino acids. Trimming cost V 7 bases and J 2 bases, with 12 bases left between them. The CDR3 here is CSARERAGNTIYF. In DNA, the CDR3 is TGCAGCGCCAGGGAAAGAGCTGGAAACACCATATATTTT. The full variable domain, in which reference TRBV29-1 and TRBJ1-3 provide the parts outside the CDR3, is SAVISQKPSRDICQRGTSLTIQCQVDSQVTMMFWYRQQPGQSLTLIATANQGSEATYESGFVIDKFPISRPNLTFSTLTVSNMSPEDSSIYLCSARERAGNTIYFGEGSWLTVV.

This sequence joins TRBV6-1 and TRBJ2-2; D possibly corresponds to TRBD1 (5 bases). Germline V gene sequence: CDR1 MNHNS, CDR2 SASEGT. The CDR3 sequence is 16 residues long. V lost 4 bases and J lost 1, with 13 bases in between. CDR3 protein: CASSGGHSQNTGELFF. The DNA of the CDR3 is TGTGCCAGCAGTGGTGGACACAGTCAGAACACCGGGGAGCTGTTTTTT.